This TCR beta chain was found in a study of blood T cell repertoires in COVID-19. Study information: The United States, Italy and Spain were the sources of the acute and convalescent COVID-19 samples. Sample material is recorded as cDNA or gDNA derived from T cells, B-cell-depleted T cells, or PBMCs.

In germline, CDR1 is SGHAT, CDR2 FQNNGV. This CDR3 contains 12 residues. Trimming cost V 5 bases and J 8 bases, with 10 bases left between them. Per the authors' pipeline: Amplification from reference gene primers served as the basis for estimated nucleated cell counts. Profiled with immunoSEQ multiplex PCR; TCRdb holds only in-frame clones, not every one. V, J and clone size are taken as reported in that table, and D and trimming were inferred from the DNA itself. Of hundreds of thousands of clones listed, roughly 86% are singletons. The receptor was derived from a woman aged 45-65 years who had recovered from COVID-19. Material for sequencing was peripheral blood. V and J are TRBV11-2 and TRBJ2-1; TRBD2 might be the D (5 bases). CDR3 nucleotides: TGTGCCAGCAGCCCCCCGGGATATGAGCAGTTCTTC. This encodes CASSPPGYEQFF.